This is a list of T cell receptor beta chains from one sample in a study of shared clonotypes between healthy human individuals. Assay used: immunoSEQ multiplex PCR; TCRdb lists only in-frame clones, some missing. Among approximately 1,000,000 clones, around 78% were seen once, and the ten largest hold roughly 0.56%. The specimen was memory CD4+ T cells from PBMCs. These receptors came from a man aged 18 to 29 in good health. Some clones in this sample may be carry-over from other donors' samples. Both conserved end residues are part of each CDR3. The order of the fields is clone size, V gene, D gene, J gene, CDR3 DNA, CDR3 protein. The D gene is left open where the match is weak. Expanded clones are given a class, and other clones once, few, many or no size at all.

>-|TRBV18|-|TRBJ2-5
TGTGCCAGCTCACCAGGAGGGGGAGGGCAAGAGACCCAGTACTTC
CASSPGGGGQETQYF
>once|TRBV9|TRBD1|TRBJ1-1
TGTGCCAGCAGCCGACAGGGAGATACTGAAGCTTTCTTT
CASSRQGDTEAFF
>-|TRBV7-8|-|TRBJ1-5
TGTGCCAGCAGCTTGTACAGGGAGAGGGATCAGCCCCAGCATTTT
CASSLYRERDQPQHF
>few|TRBV10-3|TRBD1|TRBJ1-1
TGTGCCATCAGTGGCAGGGGGGGCCCGAACACTGAAGCTTTCTTT
CAISGRGGPNTEAFF
>-|TRBV30|TRBD1|TRBJ2-7
TGTGCCTGGAGTAGGGACAGGGCGGCCGAGCAGTACTTC
CAWSRDRAAEQYF
>-|TRBV9|TRBD2|TRBJ2-3
TGTGCCAGCAGCGTAGAGGCGGGAGTTAGGGATACGCAGTATTTT
CASSVEAGVRDTQYF
>-|TRBV29-1|-|TRBJ2-1
TGCAGCTCGGACTTGGCCGGTGAGCAGTTCTTC
CSSDLAGEQFF
>few|TRBV7-2|-|TRBJ1-5
TGTGCCAGCAGCTTAGCGGGAAGAGGTTTCAATCAGCCCCAGCATTTT
CASSLAGRGFNQPQHF
>-|TRBV7-9|TRBD2|TRBJ2-2
TGTGCCAGCAGCGGACTAGCGGGAGGATTCACCGGGGAGCTGTTTTTT
CASSGLAGGFTGELFF
>-|TRBV19|-|TRBJ1-4
TGTGCCAGTACAAGCGGCAGGGGTCGCGAAAAACTGTTTTTT
CASTSGRGREKLFF
>-|TRBV10-1|TRBD1|TRBJ1-4
TGCGCCAGCAGTAGAGGAGGGGGCGATGAAAAACTGTTTTTT
CASSRGGGDEKLFF
>-|TRBV30|TRBD1|TRBJ1-2
TGTGCCTGGAGTGTAGGGGACAGGGGTAGCTACACCTTC
CAWSVGDRGSYTF
>-|TRBV4-1|TRBD2|TRBJ2-1
TGCGCCAGCAGCCAAAAGAAGCGGGAGCCCTACAATGAGCAGTTCTTC
CASSQKKREPYNEQFF
>-|TRBV15|-|TRBJ1-1
TGTGCCACCAGCAGAGATCCCTTGACGACTGAAGCTTTCTTT
CATSRDPLTTEAFF
>-|TRBV7-8|TRBD1|TRBJ2-2
TGTGCCAGCAGCCGGACAGGGGGCTCGGGAGACACCGGGGAGCTGTTTTTT
CASSRTGGSGDTGELFF
>-|TRBV7-3|TRBD2|TRBJ2-3
TGTGCCAGCAGCTTAAGGCCTAGCGGGGGCACAGATACGCAGTATTTT
CASSLRPSGGTDTQYF